This T cell receptor beta chain was sequenced in a study of PD-L1 blockade in urothelial cancer. In the study overall: Male patients with bladder-origin urothelial cancer numbered about nine tenths of the roughly 29. After treatment start, blood was analyzed at 3 weeks (second dose) and at 6 weeks. A median of about 140,000 T cells was found in the blood samples.

Stated time point: pretreatment peripheral blood. PCRs each included synthetic TCR analog templates spiked in. Generated by immunoSEQ multiplex PCR, the TCRdb table keeps only in-frame clones and is missing some. The table includes about 45,000 clones, more than 70% detected once. Trimming left V 5 bases short and J 7 bases short, with 15 bases between. The CDR3 contains 13 residues. Germline V CDR1 and CDR2: MNHEY, SVGAGI. This chain joins TRBV6-5 and TRBJ2-7; tentatively, D is TRBD2 (5 bases). Sequenced material: PBMCs, taken around atezolizumab (anti-PD-L1) treatment. The origin of this receptor is a donor at least 40 years old with urothelial cancer. In DNA form, the CDR3 reads TGTGCCAGCAGTAGGGTGAGGGCCGGGGAGCAGTACTTC. It yields the protein CASSRVRAGEQYF.